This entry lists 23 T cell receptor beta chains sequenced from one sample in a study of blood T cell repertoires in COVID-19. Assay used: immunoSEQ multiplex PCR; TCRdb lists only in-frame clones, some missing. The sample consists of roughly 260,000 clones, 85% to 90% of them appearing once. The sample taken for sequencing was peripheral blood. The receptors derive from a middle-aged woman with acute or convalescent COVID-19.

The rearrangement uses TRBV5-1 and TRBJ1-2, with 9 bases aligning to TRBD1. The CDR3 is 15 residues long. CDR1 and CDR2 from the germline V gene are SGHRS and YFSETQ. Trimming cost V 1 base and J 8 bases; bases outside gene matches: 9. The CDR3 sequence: CASSLNRTGARGYTF. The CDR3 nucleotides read TGCGCCAGCAGCTTGAATAGGACAGGGGCGCGGGGCTACACCTTC.

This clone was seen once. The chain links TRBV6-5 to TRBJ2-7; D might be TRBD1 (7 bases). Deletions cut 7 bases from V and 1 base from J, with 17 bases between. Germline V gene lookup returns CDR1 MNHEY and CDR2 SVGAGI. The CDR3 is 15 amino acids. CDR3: CASIRQGGESYEQYV. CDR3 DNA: TGTGCCAGCATACGACAGGGAGGTGAATCCTACGAGCAGTACGTC.

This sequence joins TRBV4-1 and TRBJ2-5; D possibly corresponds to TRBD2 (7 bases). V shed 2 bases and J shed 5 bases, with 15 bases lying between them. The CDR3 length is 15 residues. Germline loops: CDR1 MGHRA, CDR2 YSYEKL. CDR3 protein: CASSQNWGGGETQYF. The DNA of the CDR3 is TGCGCCAGCAGCCAAAACTGGGGGGGCGGGGAGACCCAGTACTTC.

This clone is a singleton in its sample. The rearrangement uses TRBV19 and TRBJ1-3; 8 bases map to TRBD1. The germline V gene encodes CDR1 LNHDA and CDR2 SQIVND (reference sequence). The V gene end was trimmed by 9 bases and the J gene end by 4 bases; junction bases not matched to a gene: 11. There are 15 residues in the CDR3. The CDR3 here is CARDRTGQGGNTIYF. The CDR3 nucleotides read TGTGCCAGGGATCGAACAGGACAGGGCGGAAACACCATATATTTT.

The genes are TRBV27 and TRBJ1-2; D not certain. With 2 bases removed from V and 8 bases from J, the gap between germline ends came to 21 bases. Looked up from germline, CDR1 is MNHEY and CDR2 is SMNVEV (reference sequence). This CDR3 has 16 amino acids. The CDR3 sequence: CASSLGTAPTLRGYTF. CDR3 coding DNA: TGTGCCAGCAGTTTAGGCACCGCGCCGACCTTGAGGGGCTACACCTTC.

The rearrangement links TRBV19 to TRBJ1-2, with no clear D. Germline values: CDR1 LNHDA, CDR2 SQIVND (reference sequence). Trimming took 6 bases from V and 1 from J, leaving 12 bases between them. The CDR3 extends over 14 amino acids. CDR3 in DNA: TGTGCCAGTAGCCCTGCCGCAGTTAACTATGGCTACACCTTC. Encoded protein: CASSPAAVNYGYTF.

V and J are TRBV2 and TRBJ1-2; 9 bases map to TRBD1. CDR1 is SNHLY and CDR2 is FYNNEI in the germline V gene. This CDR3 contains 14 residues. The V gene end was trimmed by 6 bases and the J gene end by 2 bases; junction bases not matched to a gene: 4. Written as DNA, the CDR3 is TGTGCCAGCAGGGGGGACAGGGCAAACTATGGCTACACCTTC. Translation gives CASRGDRANYGYTF. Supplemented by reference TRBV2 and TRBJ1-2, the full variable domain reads EPEVTQTPSHQVTQMGQEVILRCVPISNHLYFYWYRQILGQKVEFLVSFYNNEISEKSEIFDDQFSVERPDGSNFTLKIRSTKLEDSAMYFCASRGDRANYGYTFGSGTRLTVV.

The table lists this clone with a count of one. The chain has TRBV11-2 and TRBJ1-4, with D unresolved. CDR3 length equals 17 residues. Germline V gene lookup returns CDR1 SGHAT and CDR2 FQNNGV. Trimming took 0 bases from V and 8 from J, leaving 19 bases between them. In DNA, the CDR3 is TGTGCCAGCAGCTTAGATTCCTCGGGGAGGGTAGGGGAAAAACTGTTTTTT. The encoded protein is CASSLDSSGRVGEKLFF.

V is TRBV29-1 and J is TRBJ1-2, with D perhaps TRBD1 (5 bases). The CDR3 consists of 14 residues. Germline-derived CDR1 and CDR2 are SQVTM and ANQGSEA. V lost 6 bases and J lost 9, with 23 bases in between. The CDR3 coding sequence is TGCAGCGTCCCCGAACCGACCGGAGGGGTACGCTACACCTTC. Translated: CSVPEPTGGVRYTF.

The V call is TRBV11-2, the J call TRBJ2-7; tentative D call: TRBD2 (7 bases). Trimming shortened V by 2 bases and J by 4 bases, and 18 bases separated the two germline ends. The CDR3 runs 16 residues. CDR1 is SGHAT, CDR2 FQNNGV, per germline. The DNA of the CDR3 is TGTGCCAGCAGCTTAAGTGATGGCGGGGGCCAATACGAGCAGTACGTC. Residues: CASSLSDGGGQYEQYV.

The CDR3: CASSLTSGGDYEQFF. The DNA for the CDR3 is TGTGCCAGCAGCCTTACTAGCGGGGGGGATTATGAGCAGTTCTTC. This chain connects TRBV3-1 (or the pseudogene TRBV3-2) to TRBJ2-1; 13 bases line up with TRBD2. The CDR3 sequence is 15 residues long. V lost 4 bases, J lost 8 bases, and 5 bases stayed unmatched. CDR1 LGHDT and CDR2 YNNKEL come from the germline V gene (reference sequence).

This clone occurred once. In DNA form, the CDR3 reads TGTGCCACCAGCAGAGTGCCCGGGGGGGTAGGGACTGGGGCCAACGTCCTGACTTTC. It yields the protein CATSRVPGGVGTGANVLTF. The chain has TRBV15 and TRBJ2-6, with 8 nucleotides matching TRBD2. The germline V gene encodes CDR1 LNHNV and CDR2 YYDKDF (reference sequence). The CDR3 consists of 19 residues. The ends lost 1 base at V and 2 bases at J; junction bases unmatched: 10. The variable domain in full, completed from reference TRBV15 and TRBJ2-6, reads DAMVIQNPRYQVTQFGKPVTLSCSQTLNHNVMYWYQQKSSQAPKLLFHYYDKDFNNEADTPDNFQSRRPNTSFCFLDIRSPGLGDTAMYLCATSRVPGGVGTGANVLTFGAGSRLTVL.

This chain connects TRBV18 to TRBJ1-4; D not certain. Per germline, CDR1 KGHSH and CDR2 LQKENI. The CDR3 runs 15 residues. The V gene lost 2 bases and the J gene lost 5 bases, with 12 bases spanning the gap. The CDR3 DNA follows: TGTGCCAGCTCACCAGGGCAAGCCCGGAATGAAAAACTGTTTTTT. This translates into CASSPGQARNEKLFF.

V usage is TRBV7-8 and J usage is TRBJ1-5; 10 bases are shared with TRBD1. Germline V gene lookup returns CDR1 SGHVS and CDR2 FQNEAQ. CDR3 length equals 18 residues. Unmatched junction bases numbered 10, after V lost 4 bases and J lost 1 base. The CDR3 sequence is CASSSDGDRGRSNQPQHF. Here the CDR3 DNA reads TGTGCCAGCAGCTCCGATGGGGACAGGGGTAGGAGCAATCAGCCCCAGCATTTT.

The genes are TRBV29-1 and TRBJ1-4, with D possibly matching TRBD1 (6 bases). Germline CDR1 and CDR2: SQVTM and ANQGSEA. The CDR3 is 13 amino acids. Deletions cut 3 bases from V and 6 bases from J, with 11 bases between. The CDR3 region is CSVDRSGDEKLFF. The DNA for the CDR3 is TGCAGCGTTGATAGGTCAGGGGATGAAAAACTGTTTTTT.

The CDR3 reads CASSAQGTGELFF. DNA of the CDR3: TGTGCCAGCAGTGCTCAGGGGACCGGGGAGCTGTTTTTT. The chain recombines TRBV12-3 or TRBV12-4 with TRBJ2-2; a possible D gene is TRBD1 (6 bases). Trimming left V 5 bases short and J 5 bases short, with 9 bases between. The CDR3 is made up of 13 amino acids.

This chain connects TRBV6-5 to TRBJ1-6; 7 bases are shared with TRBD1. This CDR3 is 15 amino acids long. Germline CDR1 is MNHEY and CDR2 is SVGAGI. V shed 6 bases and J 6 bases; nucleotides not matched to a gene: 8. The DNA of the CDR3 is TGTGCCAGCAGACTTGGACAGGCTTTTAATTCACCCCTCCACTTT. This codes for CASRLGQAFNSPLHF.

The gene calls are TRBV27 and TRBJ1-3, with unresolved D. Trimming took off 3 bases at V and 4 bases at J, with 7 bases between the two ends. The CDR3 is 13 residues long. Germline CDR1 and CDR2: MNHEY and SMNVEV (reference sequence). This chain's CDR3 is CASSFQQGNTIYF. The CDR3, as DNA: TGTGCCAGCAGTTTTCAACAGGGAAACACCATATATTTT.

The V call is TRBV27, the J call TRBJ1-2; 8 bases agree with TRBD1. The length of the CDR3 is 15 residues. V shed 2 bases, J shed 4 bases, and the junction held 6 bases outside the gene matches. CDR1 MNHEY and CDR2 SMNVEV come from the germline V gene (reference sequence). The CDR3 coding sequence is TGTGCCAGCAGTTTAGGGGGTGGGACAGGCTATGGCTACACCTTC. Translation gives CASSLGGGTGYGYTF.

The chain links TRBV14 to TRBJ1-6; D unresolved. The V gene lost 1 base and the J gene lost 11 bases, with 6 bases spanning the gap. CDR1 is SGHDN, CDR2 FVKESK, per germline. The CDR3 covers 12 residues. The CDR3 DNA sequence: TGTGCCAGCAGCCAAGTGGGCGCACCCCTCCACTTT. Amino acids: CASSQVGAPLHF.

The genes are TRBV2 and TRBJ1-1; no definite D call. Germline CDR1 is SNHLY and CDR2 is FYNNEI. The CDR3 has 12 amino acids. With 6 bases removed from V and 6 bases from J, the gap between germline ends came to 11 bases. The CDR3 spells CASRVEVAEAFF. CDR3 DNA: TGTGCCAGCAGAGTAGAAGTGGCTGAAGCTTTCTTT.

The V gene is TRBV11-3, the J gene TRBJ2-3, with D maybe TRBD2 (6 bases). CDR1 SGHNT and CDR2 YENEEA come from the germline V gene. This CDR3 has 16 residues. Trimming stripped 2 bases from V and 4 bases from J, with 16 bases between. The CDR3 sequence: CASSLKVGGGADTQYF. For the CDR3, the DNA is TGTGCCAGCAGCTTAAAGGTCGGGGGAGGCGCAGATACGCAGTATTTT.

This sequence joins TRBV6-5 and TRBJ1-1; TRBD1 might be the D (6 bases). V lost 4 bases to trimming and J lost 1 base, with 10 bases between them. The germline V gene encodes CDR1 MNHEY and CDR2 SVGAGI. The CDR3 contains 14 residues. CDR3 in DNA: TGTGCCAGCAGTTCCCAGGGACAGAACACTGAAGCTTTCTTT. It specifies CASSSQGQNTEAFF.